This TCR beta chain was documented in a study of cytomegalovirus exposure and HLA in healthy donors. This clone was recorded a few times. Researchers ran the PCR with 60 Vbeta and 13 Jbeta primers. The repertoire was sequenced with immunoSEQ multiplex PCR; TCRdb's copy has only in-frame clones and lacks some. The sample includes approximately 51,000 clones, 70% to 80% of them seen just once. V was pared by 4 bases and J by 6 bases, with 15 bases between. There are 14 residues in the CDR3. In germline, CDR1 is MNHEY, CDR2 SVGAGI. Sequences were obtained from PBMCs. The J gene is TRBJ1-2, the V gene TRBV6-5; weak D call: TRBD1 (5 bases). This clonotype originated in a man between 25 and 39 years old in good health and CMV-seronegative. CDR3 nucleotide sequence: TGTGCCAGCAGTTCCCAGGGAATGTTGAATGGCTACACCTTC. Protein product: CASSSQGMLNGYTF.